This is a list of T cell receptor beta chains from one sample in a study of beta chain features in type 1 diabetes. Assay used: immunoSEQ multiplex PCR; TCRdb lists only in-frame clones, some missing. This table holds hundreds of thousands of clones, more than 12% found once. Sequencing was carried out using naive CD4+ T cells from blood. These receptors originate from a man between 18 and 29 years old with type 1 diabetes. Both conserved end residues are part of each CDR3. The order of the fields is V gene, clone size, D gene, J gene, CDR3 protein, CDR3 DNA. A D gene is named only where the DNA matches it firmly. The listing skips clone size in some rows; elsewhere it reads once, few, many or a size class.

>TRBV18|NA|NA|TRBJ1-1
CASSPNSVKYTEAFF
TGTGCCAGCTCACCTAATTCGGTCAAGTACACTGAAGCTTTCTTT
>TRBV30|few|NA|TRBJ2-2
CAWSVVGVRTGELFF
TGTGCCTGGAGTGTTGTAGGGGTTAGGACCGGGGAGCTGTTTTTT
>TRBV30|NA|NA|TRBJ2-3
CAWSRRLSRTDTQYF
TGTGCCTGGAGTCGCCGGTTGAGTAGGACAGATACGCAGTATTTT
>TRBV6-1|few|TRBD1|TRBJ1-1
CASSAETGGRTEAFF
TGTGCCAGCAGTGCCGAGACAGGGGGCCGCACTGAAGCTTTCTTT
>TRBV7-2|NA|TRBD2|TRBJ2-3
CASSLVGLGPDTQYF
TGTGCCAGCAGCTTAGTTGGACTAGGGCCAGATACGCAGTATTTT
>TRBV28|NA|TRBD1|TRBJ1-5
CASSLRGQGMGQPQHF
TGTGCCAGCAGTTTAAGAGGACAGGGAATGGGTCAGCCCCAGCATTTT
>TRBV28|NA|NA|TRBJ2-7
CASSLDGQAYEQYF
TGTGCCAGCAGTTTGGATGGGCAGGCCTACGAGCAGTACTTC
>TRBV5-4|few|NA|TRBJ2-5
CASSFSGLLGTQYF
TGTGCCAGCAGCTTCTCAGGCCTCCTGGGGACCCAGTACTTC
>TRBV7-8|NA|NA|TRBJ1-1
CASSLIGFDTEAFF
TGTGCCAGCAGCTTAATAGGGTTTGACACTGAAGCTTTCTTT
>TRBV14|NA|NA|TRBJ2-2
CASSQGATGATGELFF
TGTGCCAGCAGCCAAGGAGCGACGGGGGCGACCGGGGAGCTGTTTTTT
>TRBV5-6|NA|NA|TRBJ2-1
CASSFRGLYNEQFF
TGTGCCAGCAGCTTTCGCGGCCTCTACAATGAGCAGTTCTTC
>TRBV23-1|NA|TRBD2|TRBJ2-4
CASSQLAGGHRRAKNIQYF
TGCGCCAGCAGCCAACTAGCGGGAGGCCATAGGAGGGCCAAAAACATTCAGTACTTC
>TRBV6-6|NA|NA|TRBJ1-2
CASSYSGGSGYTF
TGTGCCAGCAGTTACTCGGGGGGAAGTGGCTACACCTTC
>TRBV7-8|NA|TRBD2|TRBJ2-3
CASSLALTSGARDTQYF
TGTGCCAGCAGCTTAGCTCTGACTAGCGGGGCCCGAGATACGCAGTATTTT
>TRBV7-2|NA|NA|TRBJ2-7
CASSPGQPGGYEQYF
TGTGCCAGCAGCCCAGGACAACCTGGAGGCTACGAGCAGTACTTC
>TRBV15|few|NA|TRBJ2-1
CATSRSAWYNEQFF
TGTGCCACCAGCAGGAGCGCCTGGTACAATGAGCAGTTCTTC
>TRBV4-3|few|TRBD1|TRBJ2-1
CASSYRASGQGFNEQFF
TGCGCCAGCAGCTATAGGGCCTCGGGACAGGGGTTCAATGAGCAGTTCTTC
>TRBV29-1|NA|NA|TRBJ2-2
CSVERGTSGGELFF
TGCAGCGTTGAACGCGGGACGTCCGGCGGGGAGCTGTTTTTT
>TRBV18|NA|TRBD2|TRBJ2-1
CASSPLPGGPGNEQFF
TGTGCCAGCTCACCACTTCCGGGAGGGCCGGGAAATGAGCAGTTCTTC
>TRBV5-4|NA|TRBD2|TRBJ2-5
CASSRPGTTETQYF
TGTGCCAGCAGCCGTCCCGGGACTACCGAGACCCAGTACTTC
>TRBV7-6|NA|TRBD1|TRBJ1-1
CASSSLTGGTEAFF
TGTGCCAGCAGCTCCTTGACAGGGGGCACTGAAGCTTTCTTT
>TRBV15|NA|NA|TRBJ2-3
CATSRDVGRLSTDTQYF
TGTGCCACCAGCAGAGACGTCGGCAGGTTATCGACAGATACGCAGTATTTT
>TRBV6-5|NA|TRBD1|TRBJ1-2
CASTTGDNYGYTF
TGTGCCAGCACGACAGGGGATAACTATGGCTACACCTTC
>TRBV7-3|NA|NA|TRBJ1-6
CASNNPGDSPLHF
TGTGCCAGCAATAATCCGGGGGACTCACCCCTCCACTTT
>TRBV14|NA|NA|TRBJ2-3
CASSPDLDTQYF
TGTGCCAGCAGCCCGGATTTGGATACGCAGTATTTT
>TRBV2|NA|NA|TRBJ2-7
CASSELGSTYEQYF
TGTGCCAGCAGTGAACTTGGCAGCACCTACGAGCAGTACTTC
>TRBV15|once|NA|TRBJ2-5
CATSPRRETQYF
TGTGCCACCAGCCCTCGAAGGGAGACCCAGTACTTC
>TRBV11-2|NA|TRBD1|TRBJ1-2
CASSLTGAPGYTF
TGTGCCAGCAGCCTGACAGGGGCGCCCGGCTACACCTTC
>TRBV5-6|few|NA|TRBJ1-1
CASSYLTGFNTEAFF
TGTGCCAGCAGCTACCTTACAGGGTTTAACACTGAAGCTTTCTTT
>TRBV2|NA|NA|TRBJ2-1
CASSVYNEQFF
TGTGCCAGCAGTGTCTACAATGAGCAGTTCTTC
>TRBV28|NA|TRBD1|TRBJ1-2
CASSPGQGPYGYTF
TGTGCCAGCAGTCCGGGACAGGGTCCATATGGCTACACCTTC
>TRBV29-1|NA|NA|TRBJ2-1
CSVVLGNSSYNEQFF
TGCAGCGTAGTCCTTGGCAATAGCTCCTACAATGAGCAGTTCTTC
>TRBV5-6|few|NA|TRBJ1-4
CASSLEREKLFF
TGTGCCAGCAGCTTGGAGCGAGAAAAACTGTTTTTT
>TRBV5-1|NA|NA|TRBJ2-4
CASSLGDKNIQYF
TGCGCCAGCAGCTTGGGGGACAAAAACATTCAGTACTTC
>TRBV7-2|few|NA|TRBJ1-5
CASSLAHLSNQPQHF
TGTGCCAGCAGCTTAGCTCATCTTAGCAATCAGCCCCAGCATTTT
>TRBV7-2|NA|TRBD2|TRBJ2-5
CASSLRLAGGQETQYF
TGTGCCAGCAGCCTTCGACTAGCGGGGGGGCAAGAGACCCAGTACTTC
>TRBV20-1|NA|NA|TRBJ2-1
CSAAGYNEQFF
TGCAGTGCCGCCGGCTACAATGAGCAGTTCTTC
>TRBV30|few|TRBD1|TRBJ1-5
CAWSRQGTEPQHF
TGTGCCTGGAGTCGACAGGGGACTGAGCCCCAGCATTTT
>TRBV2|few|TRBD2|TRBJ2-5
CASTPESGVQETQYF
TGTGCCAGCACCCCAGAGAGCGGGGTACAAGAGACCCAGTACTTC
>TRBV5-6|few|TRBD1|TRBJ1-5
CASSLAGGINQPQHF
TGTGCCAGCAGCTTGGCAGGGGGAATCAATCAGCCCCAGCATTTT
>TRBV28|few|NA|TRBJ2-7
CASSWRTEQYF
TGTGCCAGCAGTTGGCGCACCGAGCAGTACTTC
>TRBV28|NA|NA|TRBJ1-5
CASSLLSRNQPQHF
TGTGCCAGCAGTTTATTGTCAAGAAATCAGCCCCAGCATTTT
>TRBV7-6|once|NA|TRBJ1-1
CASSLSQMNTEAFF
TGTGCCAGCAGCTTAAGCCAGATGAACACTGAAGCTTTCTTT
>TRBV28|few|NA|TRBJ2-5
CASSLRQDGGETQYF
TGTGCCAGCAGTCTCAGACAGGACGGGGGAGAGACCCAGTACTTC
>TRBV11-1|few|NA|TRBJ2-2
CASSSRGSNTGELFF
TGTGCCAGCAGCTCACGGGGATCGAACACCGGGGAGCTGTTTTTT
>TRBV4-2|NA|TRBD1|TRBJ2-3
CASSLTGMSTDTQYF
TGTGCCAGCAGCCTGACAGGGATGAGCACAGATACGCAGTATTTT
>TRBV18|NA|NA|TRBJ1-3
CASSPETARSGNTIYF
TGTGCCAGCTCACCAGAGACAGCCCGCTCTGGAAACACCATATATTTT
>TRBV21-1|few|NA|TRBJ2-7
CASSRRGVEQYF
TGTGCCAGCAGCCGTCGAGGGGTCGAGCAGTACTTC
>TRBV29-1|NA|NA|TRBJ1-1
CSVERAANTEAFF
TGCAGCGTTGAAAGGGCAGCGAACACTGAAGCTTTCTTT
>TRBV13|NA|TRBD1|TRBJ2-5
CASSLLGQGGETQYF
TGTGCCAGCAGCTTATTGGGACAGGGAGGTGAGACCCAGTACTTC
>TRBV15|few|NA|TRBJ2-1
CATSRATSSYNEQFF
TGTGCCACCAGCAGAGCTACGAGCTCCTACAATGAGCAGTTCTTC
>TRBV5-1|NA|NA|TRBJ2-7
CASSLTGISYEQYF
TGCGCCAGCAGCTTGACAGGAATATCCTACGAGCAGTACTTC
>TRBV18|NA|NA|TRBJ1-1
CASSPRGNTEAFF
TGTGCCAGCTCACCACGGGGGAACACTGAAGCTTTCTTT
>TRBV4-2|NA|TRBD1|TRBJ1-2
CASSQESTGGWGYTF
TGTGCCAGCAGCCAAGAATCGACAGGGGGTTGGGGCTACACCTTC
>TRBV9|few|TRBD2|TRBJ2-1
CASSGGLAEIYNEQFF
TGTGCCAGCAGCGGAGGACTAGCGGAAATATACAATGAGCAGTTCTTC
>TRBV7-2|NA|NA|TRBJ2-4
CASSLASTGDIQYF
TGTGCCAGCAGCTTAGCTTCGACCGGGGACATTCAGTACTTC
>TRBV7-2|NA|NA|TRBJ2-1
CASSKYLLGDNEQFF
TGTGCCAGCAGCAAATACCTTTTAGGGGACAATGAGCAGTTCTTC
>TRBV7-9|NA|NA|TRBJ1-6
CASSFSQGGSPLHF
TGTGCCAGCAGCTTTTCCCAGGGAGGTTCACCCCTCCACTTT